This T cell receptor beta chain was retrieved from a study of blood T cell repertoires in COVID-19. About the study: Samples representing acute and convalescent COVID-19 were sourced from the United States, Italy and Spain. PBMCs, B-cell-depleted T cells, or T cells were the source of the cDNA or gDNA that made up the material.

In the original processing: Amplifying reference gene primers gave estimates of nucleated cell counts. The data were produced by immunoSEQ multiplex PCR, yet TCRdb's version contains in-frame clones alone and is incomplete. V, J and clone size were drawn from that table, and D and trimming were deduced from the DNA. The sample yields more than 300,000 clones, around nine tenths seen once. Germline V CDR1 and CDR2: SEHNR, FQNEAQ (reference sequence). CDR3 length: 13 residues. Between the trimmed V and J ends, which lost 7 bases and 8 bases, there was a span of 15 bases. Enrolled during active infection, Seattle patients were then followed longitudinally.

This TCR was recovered from an older woman with COVID-19, enrolled during active disease. The chain employs TRBV7-9 and TRBJ2-1; a weak D match, TRBD2 (5 bases). The sequenced material came from peripheral blood. CDR3: CASTALEQHEQFF. The CDR3 DNA sequence: TGTGCCAGCACTGCACTAGAACAACATGAGCAGTTCTTC.